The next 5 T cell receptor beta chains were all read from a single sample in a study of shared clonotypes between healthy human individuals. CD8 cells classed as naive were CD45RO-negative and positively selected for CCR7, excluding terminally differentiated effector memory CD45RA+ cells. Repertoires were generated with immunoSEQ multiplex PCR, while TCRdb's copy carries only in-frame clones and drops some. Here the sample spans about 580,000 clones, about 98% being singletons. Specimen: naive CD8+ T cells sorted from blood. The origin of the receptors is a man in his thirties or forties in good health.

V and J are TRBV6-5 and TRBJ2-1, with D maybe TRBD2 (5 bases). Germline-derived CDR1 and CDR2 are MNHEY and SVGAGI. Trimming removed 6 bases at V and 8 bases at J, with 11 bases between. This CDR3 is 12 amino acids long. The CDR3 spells CASSHGDDEQFF. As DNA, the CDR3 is TGTGCCAGCAGCCACGGGGATGATGAGCAGTTCTTC.

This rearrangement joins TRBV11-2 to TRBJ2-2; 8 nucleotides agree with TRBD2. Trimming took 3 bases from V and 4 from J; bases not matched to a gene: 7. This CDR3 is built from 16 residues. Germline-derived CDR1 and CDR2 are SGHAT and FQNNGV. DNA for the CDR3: TGTGCCAGCAGCTTTAGGACGGGAGGGGGCACCGGGGAGCTGTTTTTT. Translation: CASSFRTGGGTGELFF.

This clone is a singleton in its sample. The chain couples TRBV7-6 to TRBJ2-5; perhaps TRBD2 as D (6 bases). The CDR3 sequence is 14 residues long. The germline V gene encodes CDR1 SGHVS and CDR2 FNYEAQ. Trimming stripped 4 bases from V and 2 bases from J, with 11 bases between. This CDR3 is CASSSLDYQETQYF. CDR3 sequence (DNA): TGTGCCAGCAGCTCGCTGGACTATCAAGAGACCCAGTACTTC.

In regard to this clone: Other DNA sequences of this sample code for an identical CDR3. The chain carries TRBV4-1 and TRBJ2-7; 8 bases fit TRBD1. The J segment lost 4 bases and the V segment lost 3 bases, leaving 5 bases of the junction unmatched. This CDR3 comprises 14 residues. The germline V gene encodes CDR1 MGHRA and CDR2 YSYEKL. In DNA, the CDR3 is TGCGCCAGCAGCCAGGGTCAGGGGGCATACGAGCAGTACTTC. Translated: CASSQGQGAYEQYF.

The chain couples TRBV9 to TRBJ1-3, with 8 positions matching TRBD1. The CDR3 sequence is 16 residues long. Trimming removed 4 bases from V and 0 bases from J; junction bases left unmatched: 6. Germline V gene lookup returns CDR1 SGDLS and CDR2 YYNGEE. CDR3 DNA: TGTGCCAGCAGCCCCAGGACAGGGAGCTCTGGAAACACCATATATTTT. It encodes CASSPRTGSSGNTIYF.